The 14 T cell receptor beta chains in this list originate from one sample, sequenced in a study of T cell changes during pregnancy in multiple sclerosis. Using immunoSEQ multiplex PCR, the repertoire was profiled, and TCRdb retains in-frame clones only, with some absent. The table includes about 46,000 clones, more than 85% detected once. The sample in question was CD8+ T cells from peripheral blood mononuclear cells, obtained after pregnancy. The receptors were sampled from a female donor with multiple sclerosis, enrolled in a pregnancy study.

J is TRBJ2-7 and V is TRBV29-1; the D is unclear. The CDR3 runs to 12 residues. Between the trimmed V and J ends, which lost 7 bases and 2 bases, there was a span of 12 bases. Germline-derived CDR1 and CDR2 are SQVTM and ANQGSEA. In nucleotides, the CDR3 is TGCAGCGCTCGAAGCACCACCTACGAGCAGTACTTC. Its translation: CSARSTTYEQYF.

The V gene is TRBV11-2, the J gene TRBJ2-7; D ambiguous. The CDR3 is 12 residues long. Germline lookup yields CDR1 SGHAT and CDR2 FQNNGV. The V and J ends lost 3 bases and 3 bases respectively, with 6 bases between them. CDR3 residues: CASSFTFYEQYF. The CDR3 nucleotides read TGTGCCAGCAGCTTTACATTCTACGAGCAGTACTTC.

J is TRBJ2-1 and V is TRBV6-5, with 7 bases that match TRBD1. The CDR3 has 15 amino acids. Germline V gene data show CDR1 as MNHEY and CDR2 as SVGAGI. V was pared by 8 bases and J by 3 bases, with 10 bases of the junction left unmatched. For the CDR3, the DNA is TGTGCCAGCGGTCAGACCTGGGACAGCTACAATGAGCAGTTCTTC. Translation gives CASGQTWDSYNEQFF.

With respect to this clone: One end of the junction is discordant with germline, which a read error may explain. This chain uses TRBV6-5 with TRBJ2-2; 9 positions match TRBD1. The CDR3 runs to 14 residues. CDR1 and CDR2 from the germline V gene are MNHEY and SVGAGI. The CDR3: CAGRGQGNTGELFF. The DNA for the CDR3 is TGTGCCGGCAGGGGACAGGGAAACACCGGGGAGCTGTTTTTT.

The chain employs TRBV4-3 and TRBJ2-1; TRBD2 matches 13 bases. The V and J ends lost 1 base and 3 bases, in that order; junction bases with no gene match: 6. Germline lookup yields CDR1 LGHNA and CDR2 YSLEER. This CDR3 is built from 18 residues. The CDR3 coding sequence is TGCGCCAGCAGCCAAGGGCCCGGACTAGCGGGGGACTACAATGAGCAGTTCTTC. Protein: CASSQGPGLAGDYNEQFF.

The chain's CDR3 is CASSLGLGNSNQPQHF. The CDR3 DNA reads as TGCGCCAGCAGCCTTGGACTTGGAAATAGCAATCAGCCCCAGCATTTT. This chain connects TRBV4-1 to TRBJ1-5; no reliable D call. CDR1 is MGHRA, CDR2 YSYEKL, per germline. The CDR3 length is 16 residues. V was trimmed by 4 bases and J by 0 bases, leaving 13 bases between them.

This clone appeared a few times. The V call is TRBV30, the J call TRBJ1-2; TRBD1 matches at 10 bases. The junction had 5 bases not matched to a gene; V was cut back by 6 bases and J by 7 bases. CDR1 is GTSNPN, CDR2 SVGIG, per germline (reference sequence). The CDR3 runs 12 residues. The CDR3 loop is CACDRGLSGYTF. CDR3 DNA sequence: TGTGCCTGTGACAGGGGGCTTTCTGGCTACACCTTC.

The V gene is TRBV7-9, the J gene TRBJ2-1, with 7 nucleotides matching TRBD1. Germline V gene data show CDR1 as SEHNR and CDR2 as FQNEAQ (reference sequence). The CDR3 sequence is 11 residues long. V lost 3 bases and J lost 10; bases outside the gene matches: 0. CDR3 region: CASSFRGEQFF. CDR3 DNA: TGTGCCAGCAGCTTCAGGGGGGAGCAGTTCTTC. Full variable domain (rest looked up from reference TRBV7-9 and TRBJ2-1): DTGVSQNPRHKITKRGQNVTFRCDPISEHNRLYWYRQTLGQGPEFLTYFQNEAQLEKSRLLSDRFSAERPKGSFSTLEIQRTEQGDSAMYLCASSFRGEQFFGPGTRLTVL.

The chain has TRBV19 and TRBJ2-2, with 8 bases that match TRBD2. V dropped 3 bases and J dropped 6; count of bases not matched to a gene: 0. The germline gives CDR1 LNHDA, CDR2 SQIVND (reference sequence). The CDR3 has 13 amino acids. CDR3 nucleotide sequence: TGTGCCAGTAGTATCGGGGGGGCCGGGGAGCTGTTTTTT. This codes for CASSIGGAGELFF.

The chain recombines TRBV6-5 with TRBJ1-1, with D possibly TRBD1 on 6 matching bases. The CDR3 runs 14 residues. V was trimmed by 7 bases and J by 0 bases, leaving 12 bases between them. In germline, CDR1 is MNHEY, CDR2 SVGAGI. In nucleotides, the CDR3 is TGTGCCAGCAACCCACAGGGTCTGAACACTGAAGCTTTCTTT. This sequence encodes CASNPQGLNTEAFF.

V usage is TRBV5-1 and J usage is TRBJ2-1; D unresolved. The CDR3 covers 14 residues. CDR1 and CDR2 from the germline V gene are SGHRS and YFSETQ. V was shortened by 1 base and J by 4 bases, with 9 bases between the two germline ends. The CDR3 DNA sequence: TGCGCCAGCAGCTTGATTGCCAGGTACAATGAGCAGTTCTTC. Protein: CASSLIARYNEQFF.

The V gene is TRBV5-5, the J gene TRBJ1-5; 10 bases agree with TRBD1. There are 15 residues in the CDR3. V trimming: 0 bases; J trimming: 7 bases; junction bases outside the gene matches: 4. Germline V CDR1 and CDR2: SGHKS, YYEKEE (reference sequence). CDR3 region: CASSLGQGAGQPQHF. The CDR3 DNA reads TGTGCCAGCAGCTTGGGACAGGGGGCTGGGCAGCCCCAGCATTTT.

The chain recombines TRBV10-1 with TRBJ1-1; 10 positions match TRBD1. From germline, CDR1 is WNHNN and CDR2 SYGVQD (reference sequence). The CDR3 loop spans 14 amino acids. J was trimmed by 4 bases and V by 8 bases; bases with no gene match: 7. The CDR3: CASRPGQGFTEAFF. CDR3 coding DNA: TGCGCCAGCCGTCCGGGACAGGGGTTCACTGAAGCTTTCTTT.

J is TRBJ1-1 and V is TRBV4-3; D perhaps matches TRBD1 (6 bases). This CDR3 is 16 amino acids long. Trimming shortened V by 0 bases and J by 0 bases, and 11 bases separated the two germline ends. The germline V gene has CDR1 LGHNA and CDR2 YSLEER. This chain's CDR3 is CASSQDLGGLNTEAFF. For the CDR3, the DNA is TGCGCCAGCAGCCAAGATCTTGGGGGCTTGAACACTGAAGCTTTCTTT.